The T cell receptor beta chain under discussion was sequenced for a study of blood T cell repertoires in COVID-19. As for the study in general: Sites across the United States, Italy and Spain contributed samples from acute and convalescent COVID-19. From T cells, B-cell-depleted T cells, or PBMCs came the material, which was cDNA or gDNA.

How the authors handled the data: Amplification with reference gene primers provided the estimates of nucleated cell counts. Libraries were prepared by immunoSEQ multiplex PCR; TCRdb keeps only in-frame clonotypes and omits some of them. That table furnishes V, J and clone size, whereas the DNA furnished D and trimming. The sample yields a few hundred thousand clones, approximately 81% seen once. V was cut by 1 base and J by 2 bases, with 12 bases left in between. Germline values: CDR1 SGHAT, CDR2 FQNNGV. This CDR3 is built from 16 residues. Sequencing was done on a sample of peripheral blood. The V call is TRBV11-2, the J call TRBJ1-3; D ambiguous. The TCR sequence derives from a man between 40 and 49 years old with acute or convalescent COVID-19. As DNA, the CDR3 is TGTGCCAGCAGCTTAGCCTCGAGGGTAGCTGGAAACACCATATATTTT. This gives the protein CASSLASRVAGNTIYF.